The 4 T cell receptor beta chains below all came from one sample that was sequenced in a study of cytomegalovirus exposure and HLA in healthy donors (dated by TCRdb to the late 2010s). Receptor libraries were prepared by the immunoSEQ multiplex PCR assay. A mixture of 60 forward primers for TCR Vbeta segments and 13 reverse primers for TCR Jbeta segments was used in the multiplex PCR. TCRdb holds this immuneACCESS table with in-frame rearrangements only. Some clones are missing; in checked studies, unresolved V genes explain under half, and the rest has no known cause. Recorded for this sample are about 170,000 clones; approximately 72% of them occurred a single time. In total, the top ten clones hold 7.1% of the sample. Sequencing was performed on PBMCs. These receptors originate from a man between 35 and 55 years old in good health and CMV-seropositive.

V and J are TRBV9 and TRBJ2-1; D is uncertain. Trimming cost V 0 bases and J 9 bases, with 13 bases left between them. The germline V gene has CDR1 SGDLS and CDR2 YYNGEE. The CDR3 covers 14 residues. The CDR3 region has the DNA TGTGCCAGCAGCGTAGTGACTTCCTCGAGTGAGCAGTTCTTC. Its translation is CASSVVTSSSEQFF.

CDR3 residues: CASSQEGLQGWYYGYTF. The CDR3 DNA reads TGCGCCAGCAGCCAAGAAGGATTGCAGGGGTGGTACTATGGCTACACCTTC. This chain connects TRBV4-3 to TRBJ1-2; D may be TRBD1 (6 bases). Trimming stripped 0 bases from V and 3 bases from J, with 17 bases between. CDR1 is LGHNA, CDR2 YSLEER, per germline. The CDR3 length is 17 residues.

A single count supports this clone. This rearrangement joins TRBV7-9 to TRBJ1-6, with 8 bases that match TRBD1. The germline V gene has CDR1 SEHNR and CDR2 FQNEAQ (reference sequence). Trimming cost V 5 bases and J 4 bases; bases outside gene matches: 10. This CDR3 has 17 residues. CDR3 DNA sequence: TGTGCCAGCAGCCCCTGGACAGGGACCTTTTATAATTCACCCCTCCACTTT. Its translation is CASSPWTGTFYNSPLHF.

This sequence joins TRBV18 and TRBJ1-2; 9 bases line up with TRBD1. Germline values: CDR1 KGHSH, CDR2 LQKENI. The J segment lost 6 bases and the V segment lost 3 bases, leaving 11 bases of the junction unmatched. This CDR3 is 16 amino acids long. The chain's CDR3 is CASSPLQGAHSDGYTF. CDR3 coding DNA: TGTGCCAGCTCACCTCTACAGGGGGCGCATTCGGATGGCTACACCTTC. The full variable domain, in which reference TRBV18 and TRBJ1-2 provide the parts outside the CDR3, is NAGVMQNPRHLVRRRGQEARLRCSPMKGHSHVYWYRQLPEEGLKFMVYLQKENIIDESGMPKERFSAEFPKEGPSILRIQQVVRGDSAAYFCASSPLQGAHSDGYTFGSGTRLTVV.